This T cell receptor beta chain was documented in a study of PD-1 blockade in classical Hodgkin lymphoma. This CDR3 region has 16 residues. CDR1 and CDR2 from the germline V gene are SEHNR and FQNEAQ (reference sequence). V shed 4 bases and J 5 bases; nucleotides not matched to a gene: 8. The table came from immunoSEQ multiplex PCR; TCRdb's copy has only in-frame clones and leaves some out. This sample has 80,000 to 100,000 clones; roughly 90% occur once, and the top ten carry about 2.5%. Patients all relapsed after autologous stem cell transplantation, and there was variation in brentuximab vedotin exposure.

Specimen: peripheral blood mononuclear cells (PBMCs), collected at baseline. The rearrangement links TRBV7-9 to TRBJ2-3; TRBD2 aligns across 11 bases. The receptor comes from a human donor with classical Hodgkin lymphoma. The CDR3 reads CASSSLAGGFEDTQYF. The CDR3 DNA sequence: TGTGCCAGCAGCTCATTAGCGGGAGGGTTCGAAGATACGCAGTATTTT.